A selection of T cell receptor beta chains follows, all from one sample in a study of T cells after yellow fever vaccination. TCRdb re-called the 5' RACE reads with MiXCR, one entry per CDR3 protein. Among 350,000 to 450,000 distinct CDR3 sequences listed, roughly 6.2% were seen once. This specimen consisted of PBMCs, obtained 5 days after the yellow fever booster vaccination. Receptors originate from a man in his thirties or forties who received the YFV17D yellow fever vaccine. Each CDR3 is given with its conserved first and last residue. A D gene is named only where the DNA matches it firmly. Not all rows give a size; the values are once, few, many and, for expanded clones, a class.

TRBJ2-7	NA	TRBV7-2	NA	CASSSVSGFLYEQYF	TGTGCCAGCAGCTCTGTTTCGGGTTTCCTCTACGAGCAGTACTTC
TRBJ1-1	NA	TRBV10-2	many	CASSGSVAGTEAFF	TGCGCCAGCAGTGGGTCAGTGGCGGGCACTGAAGCTTTCTTT
TRBJ2-1	NA	TRBV6-1	few	CASSQEQFF	TGTGCCAGCAGTCAAGAGCAGTTCTTC
TRBJ2-5	NA	TRBV20-1	many	CSAETGYLGTPQYF	TGCAGTGCAGAGACGGGGTACCTGGGGACCCCCCAGTACTTC
TRBJ2-6	TRBD1	TRBV11-2	few	CASSPGQGTNVLTF	TGTGCCAGCAGCCCGGGACAGGGGACCAACGTCCTGACTTTC
TRBJ2-1	TRBD2	TRBV20-1	few	CSAREGTSGGNEQFF	TGCAGTGCTAGAGAGGGGACTAGCGGGGGGAATGAGCAGTTCTTC
TRBJ1-2	NA	TRBV7-2	few	CASSLGSQLANYGYTF	TGTGCCAGCAGCTTAGGTTCACAGCTAGCTAACTATGGCTACACCTTC
TRBJ2-4	TRBD1	TRBV29-1	many	CSAKGSRTGLNIQYF	TGCAGCGCCAAGGGTAGTCGGACAGGGTTAAACATTCAGTACTTC
TRBJ1-4	NA	TRBV10-2	few	CASSRGYGTNEKLFF	TGCGCCAGCAGTCGTGGGTACGGAACTAATGAAAAACTGTTTTTT
TRBJ1-4	TRBD1	TRBV20-1	NA	CSAGTGGNNEKLFF	TGCAGTGCAGGGACAGGGGGGAATAATGAAAAACTGTTTTTT
TRBJ2-7	TRBD2	TRBV5-1	few	CASSLARTSGTSYEQYF	TGCGCCAGCAGCTTGGCCCGGACTAGCGGGACCAGCTACGAGCAGTACTTC